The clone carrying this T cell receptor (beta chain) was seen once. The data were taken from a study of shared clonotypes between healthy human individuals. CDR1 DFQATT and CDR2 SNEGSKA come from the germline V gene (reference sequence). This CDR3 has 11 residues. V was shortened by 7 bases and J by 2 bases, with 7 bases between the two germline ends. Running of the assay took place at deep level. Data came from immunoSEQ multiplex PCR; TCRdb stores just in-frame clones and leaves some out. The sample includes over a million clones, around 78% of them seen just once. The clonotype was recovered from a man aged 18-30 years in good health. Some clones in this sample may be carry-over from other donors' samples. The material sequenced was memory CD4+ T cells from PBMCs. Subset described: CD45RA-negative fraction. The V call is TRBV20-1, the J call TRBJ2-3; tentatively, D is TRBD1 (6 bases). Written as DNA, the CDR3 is TGCAGTGGGGACACCACAGATACGCAGTATTTT. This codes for CSGDTTDTQYF.